Listed below are T cell receptor beta chains from one sample, sequenced in a study of T cells expressing NK-cell markers. TCRdb reprocessed the 5' RACE reads, with one entry per CDR3 protein and no DNA. The sample includes about 160,000 distinct CDR3 sequences. Sequenced sample: blood T cells: a sorted CD56 or NKG2C T cell subset, CD4+ or CD8+ T cells, or bulk PBMC T cells (not recorded which). Every receptor here comes from a woman between 18 and 70 years old in good health. Each CDR3 is given with its conserved first and last residue.

v_gene	j_gene	CDR3aa
TRBV12-3/TRBV12-4	TRBJ1-2	CASAGTGSGYTF
TRBV4-2	TRBJ2-1	CASSQEGEGGRGEQFF
TRBV29-1	TRBJ2-5	CSVESGQGIGTQYF
TRBV6-5	TRBJ2-5	CASSYEGSDGTQYF
TRBV12-3/TRBV12-4	TRBJ1-6	CASSYDRGRGSPLHF
TRBV20-1	TRBJ2-1	CSATGGPLYNEQFF
TRBV12-3/TRBV12-4	TRBJ1-5	CASSQGQGGPQPQHF
TRBV12-5	TRBJ1-1	CASGYRERGVLKPNHPDTEAFF
TRBV11-2	TRBJ1-2	CASSLFPGMRGYTF
TRBV3-1	TRBJ2-1	CASSQRAGEDEQFF
TRBV29-1	TRBJ2-5	CSVSPTTVSQETQYF
TRBV5-1	TRBJ1-1	CASRLTGLTGTEAFF
TRBV6-5	TRBJ1-4	CASSYSGGGSGEKLFF
TRBV20-1	TRBJ2-1	CSARTGQGSRNEQFF
TRBV20-1	TRBJ2-1	CSAYKAGLYNEQFF
TRBV27	TRBJ2-7	CASSQGTGWDYEQYF
TRBV3-1	TRBJ2-7	CASSSSLGQGPYEQYF
TRBV27	TRBJ2-2	CASRSSWGELFF
TRBV3-1	TRBJ2-5	CASSHTGGQYF
TRBV24-1	TRBJ2-3	CATSDKGPTSGRTDTQYF
TRBV12-3/TRBV12-4	TRBJ1-1	CASSRRGWVTEAFF
TRBV7-8	TRBJ2-5	CASSLAEVGQETQYF
TRBV5-1	TRBJ2-5	CASSLLRGRYETQYF
TRBV7-6	TRBJ2-1	CASSRPRGGTYNEQFF
TRBV11-2	TRBJ1-2	CASSLDLNYGYTF
TRBV3-1	TRBJ2-3	CASSQDRRTRPYTDTQYF
TRBV7-9	TRBJ1-1	CASSALRWDTEAFF
TRBV5-1	TRBJ2-1	CASSLIGVPDNEQFF
TRBV19	TRBJ1-4	CASSRAGEKLFF
TRBV12-3/TRBV12-4	TRBJ1-6	CASSLGGVGSPLHF
TRBV7-9	TRBJ1-1	CASSLMENTEAFF
TRBV27	TRBJ2-1	CASGTSGRNEQFF
TRBV18	TRBJ2-7	CASSATGGEQYF
TRBV4-1	TRBJ2-4	CASSQDRTGVRDIQYF
TRBV7-3	TRBJ2-5	CASSLTGISETQYF
TRBV27	TRBJ1-6	CASMLGTPNSPLHF
TRBV18	TRBJ1-5	CASSRAGGEEPQHF
TRBV20-1	TRBJ1-5	CSARESSTNQPQHF
TRBV5-6	TRBJ2-7	CASSLLDRVEEQYF
TRBV4-1	TRBJ1-4	CASSLPLRGNEKLFF
TRBV2	TRBJ1-3	CASSEKQAGNTIYF
TRBV5-1	TRBJ1-4	CASSNWPLGANEKLFF
TRBV12-3/TRBV12-4	TRBJ2-2	CASSLGLAGPATGELFF
TRBV9	TRBJ2-1	CASSVGSSGGGNEQFF
TRBV4-2	TRBJ2-5	CASSQEGSSGQETQYF
TRBV6-1	TRBJ1-2	CASTPVSNYGYTF
TRBV20-1	TRBJ2-1	CSAPGGPDTYNEQFF
TRBV7-9	TRBJ2-5	CASTPLEETQYF
TRBV18	TRBJ2-7	CASSPGTGMVEQYF
TRBV9	TRBJ2-1	CASSVGAGTGIEQFF
TRBV29-1	TRBJ2-5	CSVARDPAETQYF
TRBV19	TRBJ1-5	CASSNDRVWGNQPQHF
TRBV15	TRBJ2-1	CATSRDRGQGRNEQFF
TRBV6-1	TRBJ2-7	CASSGRIGARSDEQYF
TRBV28	TRBJ1-2	CASSPGRQIYGYTF
TRBV12-3/TRBV12-4	TRBJ2-2	CASSPLAGGPNTGELFF
TRBV6-4	TRBJ2-1	CASSDSFRTSVDEQFF